The T cell receptor beta chain described here comes from a study of blood T cell repertoires in COVID-19. CDR1 is SEHNR, CDR2 FQNEAQ, per germline (reference sequence). V lost 0 bases to trimming and J lost 2 bases; unmatched junction nucleotides: 5. This CDR3 region has 16 residues. Assay used: immunoSEQ multiplex PCR; TCRdb lists only in-frame clones, some missing. The data contain under 150,000 clones, around 80% of them singletons. The J gene is TRBJ2-5, the V gene TRBV7-9, with 8 bases fitting TRBD1. Specimen: peripheral blood. The receptor comes from a man aged 60-69 years with acute or convalescent COVID-19. CDR3 DNA: TGTGCCAGCAGCTTAGCGCTCGGACAGGGACAAGAGACCCAGTACTTC. This codes for CASSLALGQGQETQYF.